This passage covers 10 T cell receptor beta chains from one sample sequenced in a study of blood T cell repertoires in COVID-19. This table comes from immunoSEQ multiplex PCR, and its TCRdb copy is limited to in-frame clones, with some not included. The table shows roughly 360,000 clones, with roughly 80% occurring only once. Sequences were obtained from peripheral blood. Receptors originate from a human donor with acute or convalescent COVID-19. The donor label of this sample is uncertain.

The genes are TRBV2 and TRBJ2-7, with no clear D. The CDR3 length is 14 residues. V dropped 3 bases and J dropped 3 bases, with 12 bases sitting between them. Germline loops: CDR1 SNHLY, CDR2 FYNNEI. The CDR3 bases are TGTGCCAGCAGTGACAGGAACCCAAACTACGAGCAGTACTTC. Translated, it gives CASSDRNPNYEQYF.

There are a few counts of this clone. Other nucleotide sequences in the sample specify the same CDR3. V and J are TRBV7-9 and TRBJ1-3, with D possibly TRBD1 on 6 matching bases. Germline-derived CDR1 and CDR2 are SEHNR and FQNEAQ (reference sequence). Trimming left V 3 bases short and J 0 bases short, with 12 bases between. The CDR3 extends over 16 amino acids. The CDR3: CASSFRGSVSGNTIYF. For the CDR3, the DNA is TGTGCCAGCAGCTTCAGGGGCTCCGTCTCTGGAAACACCATATATTTT.

The chain uses TRBV4-1 and TRBJ1-1; D may be TRBD1 (5 bases). V lost 0 bases to trimming and J lost 0 bases, with 11 bases between them. Germline CDR1 and CDR2: MGHRA and YSYEKL. The CDR3 totals 16 residues. The DNA of the CDR3 is TGCGCCAGCAGCCAAGAGGGGCAGGAGATGAACACTGAAGCTTTCTTT. Translated, it gives CASSQEGQEMNTEAFF.

The CDR3 loop is CSVLPTGAYGYTF. CDR3 DNA: TGCAGCGTTCTCCCGACAGGGGCGTATGGCTACACCTTC. The chain links TRBV29-1 to TRBJ1-2; 8 nucleotides line up with TRBD1. Germline values: CDR1 SQVTM, CDR2 ANQGSEA. CDR3 size: 13 residues. Trimming removed 5 bases from V and 5 bases from J; junction bases left unmatched: 7.

CDR3 in DNA: TGTGCCAGCTCACCACCGGGGGGGGCGTCCCGGAGGAATGAGCAGTTCTTC. Protein: CASSPPGGASRRNEQFF. This chain uses TRBV18 with TRBJ2-1; D perhaps matches TRBD2 (7 bases). The germline V gene encodes CDR1 KGHSH and CDR2 LQKENI. Deletions cut 0 bases from V and 7 bases from J, with 19 bases between. This CDR3 region has 17 residues.

V gene TRBV5-6 combines with J gene TRBJ2-6; D may be TRBD1 (6 bases). CDR1 is SGHDT, CDR2 YYEEEE, per germline. The CDR3 sequence is 17 residues long. V was pared by 4 bases and J by 0 bases, with 14 bases between. CDR3 nucleotide sequence: TGTGCCAGCAGCCAGGGGAAATTAAGCTCTGGGGCCAACGTCCTGACTTTC. Its protein is CASSQGKLSSGANVLTF.

V usage is TRBV7-9 and J usage is TRBJ1-4, with D tentatively TRBD1 (5 bases). The CDR3 is made up of 15 amino acids. Germline V gene data show CDR1 as SEHNR and CDR2 as FQNEAQ (reference sequence). Trimming cost V 1 base and J 5 bases, with 11 bases left between them. The CDR3 is CASSLEEGPNEKLFF. In nucleotides, the CDR3 is TGTGCCAGCAGCTTAGAGGAGGGGCCCAATGAAAAACTGTTTTTT.

This chain links TRBV5-1 with TRBJ2-7; 12 bases agree with TRBD2. The germline gives CDR1 SGHRS, CDR2 YFSETQ. This CDR3 is built from 15 residues. After removal of 2 bases from V and 4 bases from J, the junction contained 4 bases not matched to a gene. CDR3 coding DNA: TGCGCCAGCAGCTTTAGACTAGCGGGAGAATACGAGCAGTACTTC. Protein product: CASSFRLAGEYEQYF.

The chain carries TRBV6-5 and TRBJ1-1; 8 bases map to TRBD1. This CDR3 region has 14 residues. The V and J ends lost 4 bases and 2 bases, in that order; junction bases with no gene match: 3. Germline CDR1 and CDR2: MNHEY and SVGAGI. The CDR3 protein is CASSWDRINTEAFF. The DNA for the CDR3 is TGTGCCAGCAGTTGGGACAGGATAAACACTGAAGCTTTCTTT.

This sequence joins TRBV18 and TRBJ2-2; possibly TRBD2 for D (5 bases). This CDR3 region has 17 residues. Germline values: CDR1 KGHSH, CDR2 LQKENI. V lost 3 bases and J lost 2, with 16 bases in between. CDR3 loop: CASSPSLGRVNTGELFF. CDR3 nucleotide sequence: TGTGCCAGCTCACCTTCGCTAGGGCGGGTTAACACCGGGGAGCTGTTTTTT.